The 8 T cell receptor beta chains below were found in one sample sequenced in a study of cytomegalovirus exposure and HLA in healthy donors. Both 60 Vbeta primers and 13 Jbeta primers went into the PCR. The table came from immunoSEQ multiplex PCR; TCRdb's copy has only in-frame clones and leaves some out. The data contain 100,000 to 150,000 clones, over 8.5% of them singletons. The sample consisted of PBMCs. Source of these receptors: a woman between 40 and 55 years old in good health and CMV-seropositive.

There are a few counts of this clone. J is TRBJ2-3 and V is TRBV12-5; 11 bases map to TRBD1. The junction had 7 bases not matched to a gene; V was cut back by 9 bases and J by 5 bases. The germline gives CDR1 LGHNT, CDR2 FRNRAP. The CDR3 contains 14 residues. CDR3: CARCPDRGQDTQYF. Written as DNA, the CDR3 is TGTGCTAGGTGTCCGGACAGGGGGCAAGATACGCAGTATTTT. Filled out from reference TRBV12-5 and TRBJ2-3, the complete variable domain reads DARVTQTPRHKVTEMGQEVTMRCQPILGHNTVFWYRQTMMQGLELLAYFRNRAPLDDSGMPKDRFSAEMPDATLATLKIQPSEPRDSAVYFCARCPDRGQDTQYFGPGTRLTVL.

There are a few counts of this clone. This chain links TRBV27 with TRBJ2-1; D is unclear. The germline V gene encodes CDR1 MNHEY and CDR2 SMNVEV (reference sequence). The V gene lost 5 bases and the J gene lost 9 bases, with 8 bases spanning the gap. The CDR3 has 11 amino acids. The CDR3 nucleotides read TGTGCCAGCAGTCCTGGCCTTGAGCAGTTCTTC. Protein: CASSPGLEQFF.

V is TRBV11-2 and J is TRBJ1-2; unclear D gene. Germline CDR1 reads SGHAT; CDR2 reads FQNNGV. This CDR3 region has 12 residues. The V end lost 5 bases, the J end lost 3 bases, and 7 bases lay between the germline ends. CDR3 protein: CASSPGDYGYTF. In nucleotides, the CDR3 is TGTGCCAGCAGCCCCGGGGACTATGGCTACACCTTC.

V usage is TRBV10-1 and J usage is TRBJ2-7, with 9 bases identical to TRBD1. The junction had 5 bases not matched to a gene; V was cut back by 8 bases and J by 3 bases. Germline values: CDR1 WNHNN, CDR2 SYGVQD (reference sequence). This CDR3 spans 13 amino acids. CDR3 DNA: TGCGCCAGCTCCCAGGGACAGGGCTACGAGCAGTACTTC. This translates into CASSQGQGYEQYF.

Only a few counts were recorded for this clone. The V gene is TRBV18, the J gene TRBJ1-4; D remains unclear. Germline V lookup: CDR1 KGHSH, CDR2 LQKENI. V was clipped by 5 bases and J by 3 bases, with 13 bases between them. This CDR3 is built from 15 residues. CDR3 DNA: TGTGCCAGCTCAGGCACCACGGCGGCTAATGAAAAACTGTTTTTT. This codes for CASSGTTAANEKLFF.

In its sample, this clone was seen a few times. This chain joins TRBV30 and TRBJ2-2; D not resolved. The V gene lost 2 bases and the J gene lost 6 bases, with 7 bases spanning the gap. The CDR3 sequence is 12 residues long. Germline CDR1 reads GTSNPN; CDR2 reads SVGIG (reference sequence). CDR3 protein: CAWSRSPGELFF. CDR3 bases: TGTGCCTGGAGTCGTAGCCCCGGGGAGCTGTTTTTT.

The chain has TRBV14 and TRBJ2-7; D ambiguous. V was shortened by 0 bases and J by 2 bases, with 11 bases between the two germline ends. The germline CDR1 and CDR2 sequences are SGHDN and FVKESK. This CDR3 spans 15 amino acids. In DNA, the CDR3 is TGTGCCAGCAGCCAAGAATTGGCAGAAACCTACGAGCAGTACTTC. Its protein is CASSQELAETYEQYF.

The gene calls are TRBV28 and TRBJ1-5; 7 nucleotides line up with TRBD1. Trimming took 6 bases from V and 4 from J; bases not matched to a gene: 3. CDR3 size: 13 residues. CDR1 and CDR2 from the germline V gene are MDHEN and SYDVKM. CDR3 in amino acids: CASSSTGNQPQHF. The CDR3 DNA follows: TGTGCCAGCAGCTCGACAGGGAATCAGCCCCAGCATTTT.